The next 3 T cell receptor beta chains were all read from a single sample in a study of human T cells and chemical hapten exposure. TCRdb ran MiXCR on the RACE reads and lists one entry per CDR3 protein. This table has more than 75,000 distinct CDR3 sequences, about 8.6% appearing once. Noted time point: healthy volunteer bleed at 6 weeks. It was from unfractionated whole blood that total RNA was extracted. Source material: whole blood. The receptor set was obtained from a male donor in good health. Some clones in this sample may be carry-over from other donors' samples.

This chain uses TRBV12-3 or TRBV12-4 with TRBJ1-2; D possibly corresponds to TRBD1 (5 bases). The CDR3 runs to 13 residues. V was shortened by 3 bases and J by 4 bases, with 9 bases between the two germline ends. CDR3 DNA sequence: TGTGCCAGCAGTTTCTCAGGGATCTATGGCTACACCTTC. This codes for CASSFSGIYGYTF.

The chain carries TRBV7-9 and TRBJ2-3; D not resolved. The CDR3 contains 12 residues. Germline lookup yields CDR1 SEHNR and CDR2 FQNEAQ (reference sequence). Trimming took off 4 bases at V and 8 bases at J, with 10 bases between the two ends. The chain's CDR3 is CASSSNPITQYF. DNA for the CDR3: TGTGCCAGCAGCTCGAACCCAATTACGCAGTATTTT.

This clonotype was picked up many times. J is TRBJ2-1 and V is TRBV12-3 or TRBV12-4, with TRBD2 as a possible D gene (5 bases). Trimming pared 4 bases from V and 1 base from J, leaving 11 bases between. The CDR3 loop spans 15 amino acids. CDR3 sequence reads: CASSSGINSYNEQFF. DNA of the CDR3: TGTGCCAGCAGTTCCGGGATCAATTCCTACAATGAGCAGTTCTTC.